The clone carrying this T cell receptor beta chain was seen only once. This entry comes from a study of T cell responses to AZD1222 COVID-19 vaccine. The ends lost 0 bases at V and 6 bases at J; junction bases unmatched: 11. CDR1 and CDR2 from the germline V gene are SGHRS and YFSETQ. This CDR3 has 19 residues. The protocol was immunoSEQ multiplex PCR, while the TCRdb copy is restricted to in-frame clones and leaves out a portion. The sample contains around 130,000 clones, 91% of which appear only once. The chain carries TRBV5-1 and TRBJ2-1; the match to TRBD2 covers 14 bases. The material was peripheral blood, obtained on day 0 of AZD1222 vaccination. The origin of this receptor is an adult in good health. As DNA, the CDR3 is TGCGCCAGCAGCTTGGTGGGGGGCCAGGGGACTAGCGGGAGCAATGAGCAGTTCTTC. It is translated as CASSLVGGQGTSGSNEQFF.